These 15 T cell receptor beta chains were sequenced from one sample in a study of T-cell reconstitution after alpha-beta-depleted transplantation in children. Construction of the TCRbeta library involved unique molecular identifiers. TCRdb reanalysed the PCR reads using MiXCR and keeps one entry per CDR3 protein. This sample has some 260,000 distinct CDR3 sequences, with 20% to 30% found just once. The sample in question was PBMCs, mostly from graft donor cells, obtained 360 days after TCRalphabeta/CD19-depleted stem cell transplant. Every receptor here comes from a female patient between 2 and 15 years old who had a stem cell transplant for congenital amegakaryocytic thrombocytopenia, so the T cells may come from the graft donor.

This clonotype is a singleton in its sample. The V call is TRBV4-1, the J call TRBJ1-3, with D maybe TRBD1 (5 bases). CDR3 length equals 15 residues. Trimming stripped 5 bases from V and 0 bases from J, with 11 bases between. Per germline, CDR1 MGHRA and CDR2 YSYEKL. Here the CDR3 DNA reads TGCGCCAGCAGCGCGGACATTTACTCTGGAAACACCATATATTTT. Protein: CASSADIYSGNTIYF.

This chain joins TRBV24-1 and TRBJ2-1; TRBD2 matches 10 bases. CDR3 length equals 17 residues. Losses at the gene ends were 4 bases for V and 0 bases for J; bases not matched to a gene: 5. Germline CDR1 is KGHDR and CDR2 is SFDVKD. This CDR3 is CATSDLSGGYSYNEQFF. The CDR3 region has the DNA TGTGCCACCAGTGACCTTAGCGGGGGGTACTCCTACAATGAGCAGTTCTTC.

Only a few counts were recorded for this clonotype. The chain joins TRBV6-2 or TRBV6-3 to TRBJ2-1; TRBD2 agrees at 10 bases. Germline V gives CDR1 MNHEY, CDR2 SVGEGT. After removal of 2 bases from V and 4 bases from J, the junction contained 5 bases not matched to a gene. The CDR3 runs 16 residues. The CDR3 DNA reads as TGTGCCAGCAGTTACAGCGGGAGGGCCATGTACAATGAGCAGTTCTTC. Residues: CASSYSGRAMYNEQFF.

The gene calls are TRBV12-3 or TRBV12-4 and TRBJ2-2; TRBD1 aligns across 8 bases. V was pared by 4 bases and J by 8 bases, with 9 bases of the junction left unmatched. This CDR3 is built from 15 residues. The CDR3 DNA reads TGTGCCAGCAGTTCGCACACACAGGGGGTGGGGGAGCTGTTTTTT. Protein product: CASSSHTQGVGELFF.

This clonotype was found a few times. The V gene is TRBV15, the J gene TRBJ2-7, with 13 bases identical to TRBD2. The CDR3 has 15 amino acids. Germline-derived CDR1 and CDR2 are LNHNV and YYDKDF (reference sequence). With V trimmed by 5 bases and J by 6 bases, 7 bases remained unmatched. The CDR3 region has the DNA TGTGCCACCAGCGGAGGACTAGCGGGAGCTCGCGAGCAGTACTTC. This translates into CATSGGLAGAREQYF.

This chain uses TRBV25-1 with TRBJ1-1; maybe TRBD1 (5 bases). The CDR3 extends over 16 amino acids. Trimming stripped 3 bases from V and 1 base from J, with 15 bases between. Germline V lookup: CDR1 MGHDK, CDR2 SYGVNS. The CDR3, as DNA: TGTGCCAGCAGTGAGGGAGGCGCCCAGGGGAACACTGAAGCTTTCTTT. Translated: CASSEGGAQGNTEAFF.

The V gene is TRBV20-1, the J gene TRBJ2-7; tentatively, D is TRBD1 (6 bases). Germline V CDR1 and CDR2: DFQATT, SNEGSKA (reference sequence). V was clipped by 3 bases and J by 3 bases, with 15 bases between them. The CDR3 runs to 14 residues. The DNA of the CDR3 is TGCAGTGCTAGTAGGGGGAGTAGCGTCTACGAGCAGTACTTC. This translates into CSASRGSSVYEQYF.

The gene calls are TRBV3-1 and TRBJ1-1; 9 nucleotides match TRBD1. This CDR3 has 14 residues. With V trimmed by 3 bases and J by 8 bases, 7 bases remained unmatched. Germline loops: CDR1 LGHDT, CDR2 YNNKEL (reference sequence). CDR3 sequence reads: CASSQGQGNWEAFF. CDR3 DNA sequence: TGTGCCAGCAGCCAGGGACAGGGCAACTGGGAAGCTTTCTTT.

The chain uses TRBV20-1 and TRBJ2-5, with D perhaps TRBD1 (5 bases). CDR1 DFQATT and CDR2 SNEGSKA come from the germline V gene (reference sequence). V lost 6 bases, J lost 3 bases, and 14 bases lay in between. This CDR3 spans 13 amino acids. CDR3 region: CSAPNGAEETQYF. CDR3 nucleotide sequence: TGCAGTGCACCGAATGGGGCCGAAGAGACCCAGTACTTC.

This clonotype was found a few times. The chain links TRBV5-1 to TRBJ1-5; no reliable D call. Germline CDR1 SGHRS, CDR2 YFSETQ. Trimming left V 0 bases short and J 9 bases short, with 16 bases between. CDR3 length: 15 amino acids. CDR3 coding DNA: TGCGCCAGCAGCTTGGAGCCGGGCCCCGGGTGGCCCCAGCATTTT. Amino acid sequence: CASSLEPGPGWPQHF.

The chain uses TRBV25-1 and TRBJ1-5; D is ambiguous. The CDR3 runs to 13 residues. Between the trimmed V and J ends, which lost 2 bases and 12 bases, there was a span of 14 bases. Germline V gene data show CDR1 as MGHDK and CDR2 as SYGVNS. The DNA of the CDR3 is TGTGCCAGCAGTGAACCCCTCACGATGATCCAGCATTTT. Protein: CASSEPLTMIQHF.

This clonotype was detected a few times. The J gene is TRBJ2-7, the V gene TRBV6-1, with TRBD2 as a possible D gene (7 bases). V was shortened by 6 bases and J by 1 base, with 19 bases between the two germline ends. The CDR3 consists of 16 residues. The germline gives CDR1 MNHNS, CDR2 SASEGT. CDR3 coding DNA: TGTGCCAGCAGCCTGGGGGGGGCGGGAGTATCCTACGAGCAGTACTTC. It yields the protein CASSLGGAGVSYEQYF.

The CDR3 reads CSVAQGPEAFF. DNA for the CDR3: TGCAGCGTAGCACAGGGACCTGAAGCTTTCTTT. V gene TRBV29-1 combines with J gene TRBJ1-1, with D tentatively TRBD1 (6 bases). The CDR3 is 11 amino acids. V was pared by 6 bases and J by 6 bases, with 11 bases between. Germline V gene lookup returns CDR1 SQVTM and CDR2 ANQGSEA.

This clonotype appeared a few times. V gene TRBV5-5 combines with J gene TRBJ2-1, with D unresolved. Trimming took off 0 bases at V and 4 bases at J, with 14 bases between the two ends. This CDR3 region has 16 residues. From germline, CDR1 is SGHKS and CDR2 YYEKEE (reference sequence). This chain's CDR3 is CASSLVLPTQYNEQFF. The DNA of the CDR3 is TGTGCCAGCAGCTTGGTCTTGCCCACCCAATACAATGAGCAGTTCTTC.

The chain carries TRBV2 and TRBJ2-1; D possibly corresponds to TRBD1 (6 bases). This CDR3 comprises 16 residues. Germline V gene sequence: CDR1 SNHLY, CDR2 FYNNEI. V was cut by 2 bases and J by 0 bases, with 11 bases left in between. The DNA for the CDR3 is TGTGCCAGCAGTGAACGTCTCAGGGGCTCCTACAATGAGCAGTTCTTC. It specifies CASSERLRGSYNEQFF.